This T cell receptor beta chain was sequenced during a study of T-cell memory formation after mild COVID-19. A single record per CDR3 protein comes from TCRdb applying MiXCR to the 5' RACE reads. The table has around 55,000 distinct CDR3 sequences, over 7.5% seen once. With respect to this clonotype: Its antigen is as yet unknown.

Germline lookup yields CDR1 SGHTA and CDR2 FQGNSA. The CDR3 has 15 residues. The ends lost 5 bases at V and 5 bases at J; junction bases unmatched: 5. Study findings and constraints: Contracting clones from day 15 to 85 had balanced CD4/CD8; later expanders favoured CD4+. Contracting CD4+ clones lay largely in CM and EM, with CD8+ ones residing in EMRA.

The sequenced sample was PBMCs or a T cell subset sorted from them (not recorded which). The V call is TRBV7-2, the J call TRBJ2-3, with TRBD2 identical over 12 bases. This receptor was taken from a man aged 18 to 30 who had mild COVID-19 (a few samples of this study predate the infection). Cell type and time point are not known. CDR3: CASSDGTSGLDTQYF. DNA for the CDR3: TGTGCCAGCAGCGACGGGACTAGCGGGTTAGATACGCAGTATTTT. Full variable domain (rest looked up from reference TRBV7-2 and TRBJ2-3): GAGVSQSPSNKVTEKGKDVELRCDPISGHTALYWYRQSLGQGLEFLIYFQGNSAPDKSGLPSDRFSAERTGGSVSTLTIQRTQQEDSAVYLCASSDGTSGLDTQYFGPGTRLTVL.